The 19 T cell receptor beta chains reported below all come from one sample, sequenced in a study of identical twins. TCRdb analysed the 5' RACE reads with MiXCR anew, one entry per CDR3 protein. The sample has about 390,000 distinct CDR3 sequences; approximately 10% are singletons. Sequencing input: naive T cells sorted from blood. Receptors originate from a woman aged 50 to 65 in good health.

This clonotype was detected many times. The chain joins TRBV4-1 to TRBJ2-3, with D possibly TRBD2 on 6 matching bases. The V gene lost 6 bases and the J gene lost 0 bases, with 13 bases spanning the gap. This CDR3 spans 15 amino acids. CDR1 and CDR2 (germline): MGHRA, YSYEKL. The CDR3 DNA reads as TGCGCCAGCAGTCAACTAGCAGGGAGCACAGATACGCAGTATTTT. Its translation: CASSQLAGSTDTQYF.

The chain employs TRBV20-1 and TRBJ2-5; D remains unclear. Germline CDR1 DFQATT, CDR2 SNEGSKA (reference sequence). V dropped 1 base and J dropped 2 bases, with 8 bases sitting between them. This CDR3 has 13 amino acids. The CDR3 sequence: CSARGGLQETQYF. CDR3 coding DNA: TGCAGTGCTAGAGGGGGATTACAAGAGACCCAGTACTTC.

In its sample, this clonotype was seen a few times. The V gene is TRBV27, the J gene TRBJ2-5; 12 bases match TRBD1. Germline-derived CDR1 and CDR2 are MNHEY and SMNVEV (reference sequence). V lost 6 bases to trimming and J lost 6 bases; unmatched junction nucleotides: 8. CDR3 length equals 15 residues. CDR3 bases: TGTGCCAGCAGGCGAGGGGACAGGGGGCCGCAGACCCAGTACTTC. Translation gives CASRRGDRGPQTQYF.

This clonotype was detected a few times. The chain combines TRBV10-1 with TRBJ2-7; possible D gene TRBD1, 5 bases. The CDR3 has 14 residues. Germline V lookup: CDR1 WNHNN, CDR2 SYGVQD (reference sequence). The V and J ends lost 7 bases and 3 bases respectively, with 16 bases between them. CDR3 region: CASKTTRGSYEQYV. The DNA for the CDR3 is TGCGCCAGCAAAACGACAAGGGGAAGCTACGAGCAGTACGTC.

This clonotype was found a few times. The chain couples TRBV2 to TRBJ2-3; TRBD2 matches 7 bases. V lost 6 bases to trimming and J lost 2 bases; unmatched junction nucleotides: 5. This CDR3 spans 14 amino acids. Germline V gives CDR1 SNHLY, CDR2 FYNNEI. The chain's CDR3 is CASRAGDHTDTQYF. The CDR3 nucleotides are TGTGCCAGCAGGGCGGGGGACCACACAGATACGCAGTATTTT.

Many counts were recorded for this clonotype. Lacking the conserved final phenylalanine or tryptophan, this CDR3 likely reflects a read error. It is unclear where the CDR3 begins or ends on the DNA, so no DNA is shown, and the CDR3 is as TCRdb lists it. The V and J genes are TRBV4-1 and TRBJ2-1; TRBD2, the table's D call, was not compared with the DNA. Germline values: CDR1 MGHRA, CDR2 YSYEKL. Including both end residues, the CDR3 is 15 amino acids long. The CDR3 sequence is CASSQDRTSGPLWAL.

This clonotype was counted between two and nine times. The rearrangement uses TRBV11-3 and TRBJ1-1, with D perhaps matching TRBD1 (5 bases). CDR1 and CDR2 from the germline V gene are SGHNT and YENEEA. The V end lost 0 bases, the J end lost 11 bases, and 16 bases lay between the germline ends. This CDR3 comprises 14 residues. This chain's CDR3 is CASSLDGGSTVAFF. The CDR3 nucleotides read TGTGCCAGCAGCTTAGATGGGGGGAGTACTGTGGCTTTCTTT.

This clonotype was seen at least ten times. This chain uses TRBV29-1 with TRBJ1-1; D may be TRBD1 (6 bases). CDR3 length equals 12 residues. Trimming removed 4 bases at V and 7 bases at J, with 13 bases between. Germline CDR1 reads SQVTM; CDR2 reads ANQGSEA. CDR3 region: CSVGTASSEAFF. CDR3 nucleotide sequence: TGCAGCGTTGGGACAGCCAGCAGTGAAGCTTTCTTT.

This clonotype appeared a few times. The chain is built from TRBV5-5 and TRBJ2-6; D is unclear. CDR3 size: 15 residues. The V end lost 4 bases, the J end lost 2 bases, and 10 bases lay between the germline ends. CDR1 and CDR2 (germline): SGHKS, YYEKEE (reference sequence). The CDR3 loop is CASSLQPAGANVLTF. The CDR3 bases are TGTGCCAGCAGCCTTCAGCCCGCTGGGGCCAACGTCCTGACTTTC. The full variable domain, with the rest looked up from reference TRBV5-5 and TRBJ2-6, is DAGVTQSPTHLIKTRGQQVTLRCSPISGHKSVSWYQQVLGQGPQFIFQYYEKEERGRGNFPDRFSARQFPNYSSELNVNALLLGDSALYLCASSLQPAGANVLTFGAGSRLTVL.

This chain connects TRBV6-5 to TRBJ1-4; TRBD1 matches at 7 bases. V gave up 4 bases and J gave up 5 bases; unmatched junction bases: 10. Germline V CDR1 and CDR2: MNHEY, SVGAGI. CDR3 size: 16 residues. The CDR3 sequence is CASSFFGRGTNEKLFF. The CDR3 nucleotides read TGTGCCAGCAGTTTCTTTGGCAGGGGGACGAATGAAAAACTGTTTTTT.

This clonotype was counted only a few times. The V gene is TRBV30, the J gene TRBJ1-1; a weak D match, TRBD1 (5 bases). The CDR3 covers 13 residues. Germline V gene lookup returns CDR1 GTSNPN and CDR2 SVGIG (reference sequence). V was trimmed by 4 bases and J by 0 bases, leaving 9 bases between them. In nucleotides, the CDR3 is TGTGCCTGGAAGCCGGGACTGAACACTGAAGCTTTCTTT. This sequence encodes CAWKPGLNTEAFF.

This clonotype came up a few times. The V call is TRBV12-5, the J call TRBJ1-1, with no clear D. The germline V and J ends were trimmed by 1 base and 8 bases, with 8 bases remaining between them. Germline assignment: CDR1 LGHNT and CDR2 FRNRAP. This CDR3 has 12 amino acids. CDR3 amino acids: CASGLARLEAFF. CDR3 nucleotides: TGTGCTAGTGGTTTGGCCAGACTGGAAGCTTTCTTT.

The J gene is TRBJ2-1, the V gene TRBV2; 14 bases match TRBD2. CDR1 is SNHLY, CDR2 FYNNEI, per germline. The ends lost 5 bases at V and 2 bases at J; junction bases unmatched: 8. The CDR3 has 18 amino acids. CDR3 loop: CASSPRLAGGVAYNEQFF. The CDR3 nucleotides are TGTGCCAGCAGTCCTCGACTAGCGGGAGGGGTTGCCTACAATGAGCAGTTCTTC.

The chain carries TRBV5-1 and TRBJ1-2; possible D gene TRBD1, 6 bases. Trimming took off 0 bases at V and 4 bases at J, with 10 bases between the two ends. The V gene's germline CDR1 is SGHRS and CDR2 YFSETQ. CDR3 length: 14 amino acids. CDR3 amino acids: CASSLGTAVYGYTF. CDR3 DNA: TGCGCCAGCAGCTTGGGGACAGCGGTCTATGGCTACACCTTC.

V usage is TRBV10-2 and J usage is TRBJ1-4; D is uncertain. This CDR3 comprises 12 residues. Per the germline V gene, CDR1 is WSHSY and CDR2 is SAAADI. V lost 7 bases, J lost 8 bases, and 11 bases lay in between. CDR3: CASMVGKEKLFF. The CDR3 DNA is TGCGCCAGCATGGTCGGGAAGGAAAAACTGTTTTTT.

This clonotype was seen at least ten times. The V call is TRBV7-9, the J call TRBJ2-3; D uncertain. Germline CDR1 is SEHNR and CDR2 is FQNEAQ (reference sequence). The CDR3 extends over 15 amino acids. Deletions cut 5 bases from V and 0 bases from J, with 12 bases between. CDR3 in amino acids: CASSPYPQSTDTQYF. CDR3 bases: TGTGCCAGCAGCCCCTATCCCCAAAGCACAGATACGCAGTATTTT.

This clonotype occurred many times. The chain is built from TRBV12-3 or TRBV12-4 and TRBJ1-2; D may be TRBD1 (5 bases). The CDR3 totals 15 residues. V lost 6 bases and J lost 2, with 16 bases in between. The CDR3 DNA reads TGTGCCAGCAGGTCCTCTTTTGGGACGAACTATGGCTACACCTTC. The encoded protein is CASRSSFGTNYGYTF.

The table lists this clonotype with many counts. This chain joins TRBV4-1 and TRBJ2-5; 8 bases line up with TRBD1. The CDR3 loop spans 15 amino acids. Germline trimming cut 1 base from V and 5 bases from J; bases unmatched to any gene: 6. Germline assignment: CDR1 MGHRA and CDR2 YSYEKL. The CDR3: CASSQATTGEETQYF. CDR3 nucleotides: TGCGCCAGCAGCCAAGCAACGACAGGGGAGGAGACCCAGTACTTC.

This clonotype was seen only a few times. V gene TRBV20-1 combines with J gene TRBJ2-3, with 8 bases lining up with TRBD2. V was pared by 6 bases and J by 5 bases, with 10 bases of the junction left unmatched. CDR3 size: 14 residues. Looked up from germline, CDR1 is DFQATT and CDR2 is SNEGSKA (reference sequence). The chain's CDR3 is CSAPKREMRDTQYF. The CDR3 nucleotides read TGCAGTGCCCCTAAGCGGGAGATGCGAGATACGCAGTATTTT.